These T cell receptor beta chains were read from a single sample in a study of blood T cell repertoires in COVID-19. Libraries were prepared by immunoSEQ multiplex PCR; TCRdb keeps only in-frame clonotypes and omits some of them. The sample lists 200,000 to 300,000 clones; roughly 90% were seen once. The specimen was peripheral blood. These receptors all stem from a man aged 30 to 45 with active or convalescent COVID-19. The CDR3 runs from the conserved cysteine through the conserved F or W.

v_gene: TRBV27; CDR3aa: CASRLSTAGLNVLTF
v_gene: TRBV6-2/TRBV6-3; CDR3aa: CASSRTNRGDYGYTF
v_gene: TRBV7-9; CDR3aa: CASSLAGDRNDYNYGYTF
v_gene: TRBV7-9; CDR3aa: CASSLYSGGGVSPQHF
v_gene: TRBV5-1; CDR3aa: CASSLGQTQYF
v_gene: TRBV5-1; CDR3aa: CASSERTGHNSPLHF
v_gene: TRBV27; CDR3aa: CASSPRGFYEQYF
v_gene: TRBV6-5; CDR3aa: CASSYRDRSGGYTF
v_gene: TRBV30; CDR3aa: CAWSPLGGSEQYF
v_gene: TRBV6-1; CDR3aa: CASTGSAQGNTEAFF
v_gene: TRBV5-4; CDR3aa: CASSNPLRDSRGTNEQYF
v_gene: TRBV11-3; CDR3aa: CASSLGGPSYEQYF